A selection of T cell receptor beta chains follows, all from one sample in a study of blood T cells in healthy people across ages. One entry per CDR3 protein results from TCRdb running MiXCR on the 5' RACE reads. This sample carries about 750,000 distinct CDR3 sequences, approximately 55% of them seen once, and the ten largest clones take around 41%. Input material: blood. The receptor set was obtained from a man aged 80 or over in good health. Each CDR3 is given with its conserved first and last residue.

length	J	V	CDR3
15	TRBJ2-4	TRBV4-2	CASSQDSGTKNIQYF
17	TRBJ1-2	TRBV7-2	CASSPGTLESPLYGYTF
15	TRBJ2-3	TRBV20-1	CSATRKTESTDTQYF
15	TRBJ2-1	TRBV5-1	CASSRGASGYNEQFF
16	TRBJ2-1	TRBV13	CASSLSLQPGYNEQFF
16	TRBJ1-1	TRBV20-1	CSASPPGGRRNTEAFF
12	TRBJ2-5	TRBV28	CASSLPVETQYF
13	TRBJ2-5	TRBV10-3	CASEGGPGETQYF
13	TRBJ2-5	TRBV20-1	CSAATNSKETQYF
14	TRBJ2-5	TRBV2	CASRHRDIQETQYF
15	.	TRBV5-1	CASSLFETGVREQYF
13	TRBJ2-3	TRBV29-1	CSVDNQGSDTQYF
14	TRBJ2-1	TRBV24-1	CATSVGGPYNEQFF
16	TRBJ2-5	TRBV5-1	CASSSGQGLVQETQYF
15	TRBJ2-3	TRBV25-1	CASSGGAGGHRYAYF
17	TRBJ1-5	TRBV7-8	CASSLALKSNSNQPQHF
13	TRBJ1-1	TRBV2	CASTHGQNTEAFF
13	TRBJ2-4	TRBV6-5	CASSPFNWDIQYF
15	TRBJ2-5	TRBV10-3	CAIGAVAGDQETQYF
14	.	TRBV27	CASSWGLAGGEQYF
15	TRBJ2-1	TRBV14	CASSFGLVSYNEQFF
15	TRBJ2-7	TRBV4-1	CASSQGRQGGDEQYF
15	TRBJ1-2	TRBV6-5	CASSYSEGSRRGYTF
13	TRBJ2-4	TRBV5-8	CASSMGPSREQYF
16	TRBJ2-7	TRBV20-1	CSARDRRLAGAYEQYF
17	TRBJ1-1	TRBV9	CASSPRLGQGKGTEAFF
14	.	TRBV18	CASSPSQPQETQYF
16	TRBJ2-7	TRBV6-5	CASSYSGRRSSYEQYF
15	TRBJ1-5	TRBV7-2	CASSLVWGADQPQHF
12	TRBJ2-7	TRBV20-1	CSASSRLDEQYF
16	TRBJ2-1	TRBV7-6	CASSLPAGENYNEQFF
16	TRBJ2-3	TRBV5-1	CASSWGLGERTDTQYF
13	TRBJ2-5	TRBV5-1	CASSTGTGLTQYF
12	.	TRBV29-1	CSVETRGDEQYF
15	TRBJ2-1	TRBV7-2	CASSLESGAYNEQFF
13	TRBJ1-1	TRBV6-4	CASSAASNTEAFF
15	TRBJ1-5	TRBV30	CAWSVPGVPHQPQHF
15	TRBJ1-1	TRBV12-3/TRBV12-4	CASSLSTGLNTEAFF
15	TRBJ2-7	TRBV3-1	CASSQEGQGLYEQYF
14	TRBJ2-4	TRBV15	CATSRGRSGDIQYF
16	TRBJ2-2	TRBV15	CATSRDRVGAGGELFF
14	TRBJ2-2	TRBV6-2/TRBV6-3	CASSYIVGAGELFF
12	TRBJ2-3	TRBV9	CAGSVDGDTQYF
14	TRBJ2-7	TRBV2	CASSEVRLASEQYF
15	TRBJ1-6	TRBV6-6	CASSPTGQGASPLHF
19	TRBJ2-4	TRBV3-1	CASSQDLGRAGQGKNIQYF
14	TRBJ1-2	TRBV6-2/TRBV6-3	CASTRTGARYGYTF
15	.	TRBV27	CASSFFQQGKETQYF
15	TRBJ1-6	TRBV11-2	CASSLRQGPNSPLHF
13	TRBJ2-7	TRBV6-5	CASKRATTYEQYF
16	TRBJ2-7	TRBV3-1	CASSQPSKGGSYEQYF
15	TRBJ1-5	TRBV20-1	CSARGGDRSNQPQHF
17	TRBJ1-2	TRBV7-9	CASSYRQGRGGLGGYTF
14	TRBJ2-1	TRBV6-1	CASRGDGSYNEQFF
15	TRBJ1-6	TRBV7-9	CASSPTASGNSPLHF
17	TRBJ2-7	TRBV7-2	CASSLVSRRRGANEQYF
10	TRBJ1-1	TRBV29-1	CSVVEARAFF
13	TRBJ2-5	TRBV2	CASSESRGGEQYF